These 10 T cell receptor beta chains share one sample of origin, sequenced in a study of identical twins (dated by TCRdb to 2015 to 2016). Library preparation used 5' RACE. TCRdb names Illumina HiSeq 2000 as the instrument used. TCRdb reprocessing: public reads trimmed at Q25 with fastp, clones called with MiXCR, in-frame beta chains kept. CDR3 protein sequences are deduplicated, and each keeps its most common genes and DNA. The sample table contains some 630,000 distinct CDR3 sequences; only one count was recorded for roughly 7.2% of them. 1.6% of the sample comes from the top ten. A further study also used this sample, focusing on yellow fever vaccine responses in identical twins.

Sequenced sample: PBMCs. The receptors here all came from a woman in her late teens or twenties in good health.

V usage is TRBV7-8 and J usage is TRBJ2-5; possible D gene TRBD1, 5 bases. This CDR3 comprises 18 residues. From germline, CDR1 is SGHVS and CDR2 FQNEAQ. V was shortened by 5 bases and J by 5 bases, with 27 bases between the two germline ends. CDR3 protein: CASSTLLGPVGKTETQYF. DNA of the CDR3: TGTGCCAGCAGCACCCTCCTGGGGCCCGTGGGAAAGACGGAGACCCAGTACTTC.

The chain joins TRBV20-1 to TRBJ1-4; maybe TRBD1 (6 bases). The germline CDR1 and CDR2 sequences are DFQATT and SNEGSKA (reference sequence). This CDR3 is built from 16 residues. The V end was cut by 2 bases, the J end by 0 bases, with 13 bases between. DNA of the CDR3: TGCAGTGCTAGAAGACTTACAGGGACAACTAATGAAAAACTGTTTTTT. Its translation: CSARRLTGTTNEKLFF.

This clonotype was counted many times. The CDR3 bases are TGTGCCAGCAGCCAAGATACGGGCCCAGCCTACGAGCAGTACTTC. Amino acids: CASSQDTGPAYEQYF. The chain carries TRBV4-2 and TRBJ2-7; D ambiguous. Germline V gene sequence: CDR1 LGHNA, CDR2 YNFKEQ. The V and J ends lost 0 bases and 2 bases respectively, with 11 bases between them. This CDR3 contains 15 residues.

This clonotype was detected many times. This CDR3 is CASSFPGEQYF. Here the CDR3 DNA reads TGTGCCAGCAGTTTTCCCGGGGAGCAGTACTTC. The chain links TRBV12-3 or TRBV12-4 to TRBJ2-7, with D unresolved. The CDR3 is 11 amino acids. Trimming left V 3 bases short and J 7 bases short, with 7 bases between.

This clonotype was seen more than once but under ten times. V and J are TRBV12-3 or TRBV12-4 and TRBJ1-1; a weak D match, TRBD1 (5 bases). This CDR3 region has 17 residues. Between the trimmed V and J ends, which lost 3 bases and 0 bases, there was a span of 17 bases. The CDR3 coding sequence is TGTGCCAGCAGTTTTAATCCAGGGATTGGGATGAACACTGAAGCTTTCTTT. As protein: CASSFNPGIGMNTEAFF.

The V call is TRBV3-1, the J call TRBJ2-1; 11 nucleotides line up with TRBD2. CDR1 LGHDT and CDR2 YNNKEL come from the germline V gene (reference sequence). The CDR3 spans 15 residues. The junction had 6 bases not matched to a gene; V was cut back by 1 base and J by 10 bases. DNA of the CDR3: TGTGCCAGCAGCCAAGCGCCTAGCGGGAGGAGCGAGCAGTTCTTC. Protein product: CASSQAPSGRSEQFF.

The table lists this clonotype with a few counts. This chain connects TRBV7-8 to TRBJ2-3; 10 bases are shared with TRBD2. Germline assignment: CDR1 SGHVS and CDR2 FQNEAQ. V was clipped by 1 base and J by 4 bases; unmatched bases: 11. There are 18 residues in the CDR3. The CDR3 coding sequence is TGTGCCAGCAGCTTAGAGGGTAGCGGGAGGCCCAATCCAGATACGCAGTATTTT. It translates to CASSLEGSGRPNPDTQYF.

The CDR3: CASSQDVGYTRETQYF. The CDR3 DNA reads TGTGCCAGCAGCCAAGATGTTGGCTATACCAGAGAGACCCAGTACTTC. This sequence joins TRBV3-1 and TRBJ2-5; D uncertain. The germline V gene has CDR1 LGHDT and CDR2 YNNKEL (reference sequence). Trimming removed 0 bases from V and 4 bases from J, with 15 bases in between. The CDR3 spans 16 residues.

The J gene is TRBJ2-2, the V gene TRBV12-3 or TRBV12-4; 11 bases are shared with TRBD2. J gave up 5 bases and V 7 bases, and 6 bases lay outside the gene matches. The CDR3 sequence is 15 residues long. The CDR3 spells CASKLAGARTGELFF. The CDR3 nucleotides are TGTGCCAGCAAACTAGCGGGGGCGCGGACCGGGGAGCTGTTTTTT.

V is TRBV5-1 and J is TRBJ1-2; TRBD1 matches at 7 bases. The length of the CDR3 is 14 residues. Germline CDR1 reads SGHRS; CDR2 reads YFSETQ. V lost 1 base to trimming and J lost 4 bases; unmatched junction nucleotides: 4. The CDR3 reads CASSLKSGGYGYTF. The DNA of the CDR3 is TGCGCCAGCAGCTTGAAATCAGGGGGCTATGGCTACACCTTC.